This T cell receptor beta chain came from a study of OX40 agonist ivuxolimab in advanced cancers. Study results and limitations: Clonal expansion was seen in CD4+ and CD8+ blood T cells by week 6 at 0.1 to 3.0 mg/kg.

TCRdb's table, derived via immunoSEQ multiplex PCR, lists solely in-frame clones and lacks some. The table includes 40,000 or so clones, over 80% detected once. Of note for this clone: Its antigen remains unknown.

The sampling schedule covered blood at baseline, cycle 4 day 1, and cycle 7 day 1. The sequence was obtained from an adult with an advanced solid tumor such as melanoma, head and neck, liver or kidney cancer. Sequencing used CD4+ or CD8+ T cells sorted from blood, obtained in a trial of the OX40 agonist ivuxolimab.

CDR3 in DNA: TGCGCCAGTATGACTAGCGTCACAGATACGCAGTATTTT. This codes for CASMTSVTDTQYF. This sequence joins TRBV5-1 and TRBJ2-3; TRBD2 matches at 8 bases. Germline loops: CDR1 SGHRS, CDR2 YFSETQ. The CDR3 length is 13 residues. V shed 8 bases and J 2 bases; nucleotides not matched to a gene: 4. The entire variable domain, with the rest obtained from reference TRBV5-1 and TRBJ2-3, is as follows: KAGVTQTPRYLIKTRGQQVTLSCSPISGHRSVSWYQQTPGQGLQFLFEYFSETQRNKGNFPGRFSGRQFSNSRSEMNVSTLELGDSALYLCASMTSVTDTQYFGPGTRLTVL.